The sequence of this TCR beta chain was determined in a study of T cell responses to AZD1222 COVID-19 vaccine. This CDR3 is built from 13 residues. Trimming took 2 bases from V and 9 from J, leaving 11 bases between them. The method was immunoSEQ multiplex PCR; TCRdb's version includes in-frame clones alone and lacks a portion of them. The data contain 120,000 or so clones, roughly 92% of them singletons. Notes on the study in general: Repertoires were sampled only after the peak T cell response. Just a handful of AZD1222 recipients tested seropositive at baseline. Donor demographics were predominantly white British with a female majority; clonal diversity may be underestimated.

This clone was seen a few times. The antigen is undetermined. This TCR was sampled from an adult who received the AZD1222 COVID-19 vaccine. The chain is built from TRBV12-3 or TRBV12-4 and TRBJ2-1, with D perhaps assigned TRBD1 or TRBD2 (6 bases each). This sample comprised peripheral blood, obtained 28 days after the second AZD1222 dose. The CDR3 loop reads CASSLFGGGEQFF. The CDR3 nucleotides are TGTGCCAGCAGTTTATTTGGAGGGGGTGAGCAGTTCTTC.